One T cell receptor beta chain is described in this entry. Different DNA sequences within this sample yield the same CDR3. Profiled with immunoSEQ multiplex PCR; TCRdb holds only in-frame clones, not every one. This table has some 700,000 clones, around 90% appearing once. These data belong to a study of blood T cell repertoires in COVID-19. The overall study: Both acute and convalescent COVID-19 samples were obtained from the United States, Italy and Spain. PBMCs, B-cell-depleted T cells, or T cells were the source of the cDNA or gDNA that made up the material.

The receptor comes from a woman aged 18 to 35 with acute or convalescent COVID-19. Input material: peripheral blood.

The CDR3 spells CASSGRVGTEAFF. CDR3 DNA: TGTGCCAGCAGCGGGAGAGTTGGCACTGAAGCTTTCTTT. The genes are TRBV2 and TRBJ1-1; D gene uncertain. V lost 6 bases, J lost 4 bases, and 12 bases lay in between. Germline V gene sequence: CDR1 SNHLY, CDR2 FYNNEI. CDR3 length: 13 residues.